A single sample is the source of the 21 T cell receptor beta chains below, sequenced in a study of T cells after somatic rescue of genetic block (TCRdb year 2020). The library was obtained by the immunoSEQ multiplex PCR assay. TCRdb re-hosts the immuneACCESS table, in-frame sequences only. Its copies lack some clones; in the studies checked, an unresolved V gene accounts for under half of them, and the cause for the rest is not known. This sample comprises roughly 110,000 clones, under 95% of them detected only once. The top ten hold 1.4% of the sample. The sample comprised peripheral blood mononuclear cells (PBMCs). The receptors come from a woman younger than 30.

The chain links TRBV30 to TRBJ1-2, with 7 bases identical to TRBD1. The CDR3 contains 12 residues. V shed 5 bases, J shed 8 bases, and the junction held 8 bases outside the gene matches. The germline V gene has CDR1 GTSNPN and CDR2 SVGIG (reference sequence). For the CDR3, the DNA is TGTGCCTGGGACAGGACAGGCGGGGGCTACACCTTC. It specifies CAWDRTGGGYTF.

The chain has TRBV6-1 and TRBJ2-1; no reliable D call. Trimming pared 6 bases from V and 4 bases from J, leaving 7 bases between. CDR1 is MNHNS, CDR2 SASEGT, per germline. The CDR3 extends over 12 amino acids. CDR3 region: CASSLYYNEQFF. DNA of the CDR3: TGTGCCAGCAGCTTGTATTACAATGAGCAGTTCTTC.

This clone was detected once. The V call is TRBV4-3, the J call TRBJ2-3; D unresolved. From germline, CDR1 is LGHNA and CDR2 YSLEER. V lost 0 bases to trimming and J lost 6 bases, with 10 bases between them. CDR3 length: 14 amino acids. The CDR3 DNA sequence: TGCGCCAGCAGCCAAGATAGGCCCGCCGATACGCAGTATTTT. It specifies CASSQDRPADTQYF.

The genes are TRBV12-5 and TRBJ2-1; D might be TRBD1 (6 bases). CDR1 and CDR2 (germline): LGHNT, FRNRAP. CDR3 length: 17 residues. The ends were cut back, 0 bases at V and 6 bases at J, with 18 bases in the middle. The CDR3 DNA sequence: TGTGCTAGTGGTTTGGTACTCCAACAGGGTAGGAGCAATGAGCAGTTCTTC. This encodes CASGLVLQQGRSNEQFF. The variable domain in full, with the rest retrieved from reference TRBV12-5 and TRBJ2-1, is DARVTQTPRHKVTEMGQEVTMRCQPILGHNTVFWYRQTMMQGLELLAYFRNRAPLDDSGMPKDRFSAEMPDATLATLKIQPSEPRDSAVYFCASGLVLQQGRSNEQFFGPGTRLTVL.

The sample holds one count of this clone. The chain recombines TRBV9 with TRBJ1-1; D is possibly TRBD1 (6 bases). The ends were cut back, 1 base at V and 6 bases at J, with 16 bases in the middle. The CDR3 spans 15 residues. Germline V CDR1 and CDR2: SGDLS, YYNGEE. In DNA, the CDR3 is TGTGCCAGCAGCGTACTCCCGGGGGGCTCTTCTGAAGCTTTCTTT. Translated: CASSVLPGGSSEAFF.

The chain recombines TRBV9 with TRBJ2-3; 9 nucleotides agree with TRBD2. CDR1 is SGDLS and CDR2 is YYNGEE in the germline V gene. Trimming took 4 bases from V and 4 from J; bases not matched to a gene: 7. The CDR3 length is 15 residues. The CDR3 DNA follows: TGTGCCAGCAGCCCAAATAGCGGGGGCGCAGATACGCAGTATTTT. It is translated as CASSPNSGGADTQYF.

CDR3 nucleotides: TGTGCCAGTAGCCTAGGGACGGGTGCGAACACTGAAGCTTTCTTT. It specifies CASSLGTGANTEAFF. This sequence joins TRBV19 and TRBJ1-1; D is possibly TRBD1 (5 bases). The germline gives CDR1 LNHDA, CDR2 SQIVND (reference sequence). The CDR3 totals 15 residues. Trimming stripped 6 bases from V and 1 base from J, with 15 bases between.

This clone showed up just once. The chain couples TRBV7-8 to TRBJ2-3, with 9 bases that match TRBD2. V was pared by 1 base and J by 6 bases, with 11 bases of the junction left unmatched. CDR3 size: 17 residues. From germline, CDR1 is SGHVS and CDR2 FQNEAQ. CDR3 sequence: CASSLGLSGGHRDTQYF. CDR3 DNA sequence: TGTGCCAGCAGCTTAGGGCTGAGCGGGGGGCACCGGGATACGCAGTATTTT.

The gene calls are TRBV27 and TRBJ2-2; 8 bases fit TRBD1. This CDR3 is built from 16 residues. V dropped 5 bases and J dropped 5; count of bases not matched to a gene: 10. Germline-derived CDR1 and CDR2 are MNHEY and SMNVEV (reference sequence). Here the CDR3 DNA reads TGTGCCAGCAGTCCCTCGGACAGGGCCCTAACCGGGGAGCTGTTTTTT. It yields the protein CASSPSDRALTGELFF.

A few counts support this clone. V gene TRBV4-1 combines with J gene TRBJ1-2, with a weak D call TRBD1 (6 bases). The CDR3 runs to 14 residues. V gave up 2 bases and J gave up 7 bases, with 14 bases separating them. The germline CDR1 and CDR2 sequences are MGHRA and YSYEKL. CDR3 sequence: CASSQIAGVGGYTF. In nucleotides, the CDR3 is TGCGCCAGCAGCCAAATAGCAGGGGTTGGTGGCTACACCTTC.

The chain uses TRBV9 and TRBJ2-1, with 10 positions matching TRBD2. The CDR3 runs 15 residues. From germline, CDR1 is SGDLS and CDR2 YYNGEE. The ends lost 0 bases at V and 8 bases at J; junction bases unmatched: 5. The CDR3 bases are TGTGCCAGCAGCGTAGGTAGCGGGGGGCCCCATGAGCAGTTCTTC. It translates to CASSVGSGGPHEQFF.

This clone has only one observation. The V call is TRBV6-1, the J call TRBJ1-2; D uncertain. Germline CDR1 is MNHNS and CDR2 is SASEGT. This CDR3 has 10 residues. Trimming stripped 2 bases from V and 8 bases from J, with 3 bases between. The chain's CDR3 is CASSEFGYTF. CDR3 in DNA: TGTGCCAGCAGTGAATTCGGCTACACCTTC.

This clone occurred once. This chain uses TRBV15 with TRBJ2-5, with 8 bases aligning to TRBD1. This CDR3 is built from 16 residues. Germline lookup yields CDR1 LNHNV and CDR2 YYDKDF (reference sequence). J lost 7 bases, V lost 6 bases, and 16 bases had no gene match. The CDR3 DNA sequence: TGTGCCACCAGGGAGACCCCAGGGGGCGTACTTGGGACCCAGTACTTC. Translating it yields CATRETPGGVLGTQYF.

The CDR3 loop is CASSAGTSGIGEQFF. CDR3 DNA sequence: TGTGCCAGCAGTGCCGGGACTAGCGGAATAGGTGAGCAGTTCTTC. The chain uses TRBV14 and TRBJ2-1; 11 bases line up with TRBD2. The V and J ends lost 6 bases and 9 bases, in that order; junction bases with no gene match: 10. Germline CDR1 SGHDN, CDR2 FVKESK. This CDR3 has 15 amino acids.

The chain links TRBV30 to TRBJ2-7; TRBD1 might be the D (7 bases). Germline loops: CDR1 GTSNPN, CDR2 SVGIG (reference sequence). V lost 4 bases and J lost 4, with 14 bases in between. The CDR3 sequence is 13 residues long. CDR3 sequence reads: CAWNSGGGYEQYF. The CDR3 DNA follows: TGTGCCTGGAATTCAGGGGGAGGTTACGAGCAGTACTTC. Looking up the rest from reference TRBV30 and TRBJ2-7 gives the full variable domain: SQTIHQWPATLVQPVGSPLSLECTVEGTSNPNLYWYRQAAGRGLQLLFYSVGIGQISSEVPQNLSASRPQDRQFILSSKKLLLSDSGFYLCAWNSGGGYEQYFGPGTRLTVT.

CDR3 DNA sequence: TGTGCCAGCGCGGGGACAAACTCGAATGAGCAGTACTTC. The encoded protein is CASAGTNSNEQYF. The chain joins TRBV6-5 to TRBJ2-7, with D perhaps TRBD1 or TRBD2 (6 bases each). CDR1 is MNHEY, CDR2 SVGAGI, per germline. The CDR3 loop spans 13 amino acids. Trimming cost V 8 bases and J 7 bases, with 18 bases left between them.

This rearrangement joins TRBV4-2 to TRBJ2-7; D possibly uses TRBD1 or TRBD2 (5 bases each). In germline, CDR1 is LGHNA, CDR2 YNFKEQ. V was trimmed by 3 bases and J by 3 bases, leaving 18 bases between them. This CDR3 is built from 16 residues. The CDR3 DNA sequence: TGTGCCAGCAGCCAGAATGCCCCAGGGACGGTCTACGAGCAGTACTTC. This gives the protein CASSQNAPGTVYEQYF.

The genes are TRBV9 and TRBJ2-3; TRBD1 or TRBD2 may be the D gene (5 bases each). Germline loops: CDR1 SGDLS, CDR2 YYNGEE. Between the trimmed V and J ends, which lost 0 bases and 2 bases, there was a span of 13 bases. The CDR3 totals 16 residues. CDR3: CASSVGSGGNTDTQYF. CDR3 sequence (DNA): TGTGCCAGCAGCGTAGGTTCTGGGGGAAACACAGATACGCAGTATTTT.

V gene TRBV28 combines with J gene TRBJ1-1; D may be TRBD1 (5 bases). Trimming left V 2 bases short and J 6 bases short, with 16 bases between. CDR1 MDHEN and CDR2 SYDVKM come from the germline V gene. This CDR3 contains 15 residues. CDR3 sequence reads: CASSLVSGPASEAFF. For the CDR3, the DNA is TGTGCCAGCAGTTTAGTCTCGGGGCCAGCCTCTGAAGCTTTCTTT.

This chain joins TRBV6-1 and TRBJ1-4; 9 positions agree with TRBD1. In germline, CDR1 is MNHNS, CDR2 SASEGT. Germline trimming cut 4 bases from V and 7 bases from J; bases unmatched to any gene: 7. The CDR3 is made up of 15 amino acids. CDR3 sequence reads: CASSVMTGGGEKLFF. The CDR3 region has the DNA TGTGCCAGCAGTGTAATGACAGGGGGAGGTGAAAAACTGTTTTTT.

V is TRBV5-1 and J is TRBJ1-1; 7 bases agree with TRBD1. Germline-derived CDR1 and CDR2 are SGHRS and YFSETQ. Trimming removed 0 bases from V and 6 bases from J; junction bases left unmatched: 2. CDR3 length: 13 amino acids. CDR3 DNA: TGCGCCAGCAGCTTGGGGACAGGTTCTGAAGCTTTCTTT. This sequence encodes CASSLGTGSEAFF.